The 19 T cell receptor beta chains below all came from one sample that was sequenced in a study of cytomegalovirus exposure and HLA in healthy donors (dated by TCRdb to about 2017). The protocol used for the library was the immunoSEQ multiplex PCR assay. A mixture of 60 forward primers for TCR Vbeta segments and 13 reverse primers for TCR Jbeta segments was used in the multiplex PCR. TCRdb's version of the immuneACCESS table is confined to in-frame rearrangements and falls short of the full clone set. An unresolved V gene accounts for under half of the shortfall where checked; the remainder is of unknown origin. The table of this sample itemizes about 140,000 clones. The ten most abundant clones make up approximately 2.6% of the sample. The sample consisted of PBMCs. These receptors all stem from a man between 40 and 49 years old in good health and CMV-seronegative.

The chain has TRBV29-1 and TRBJ1-1, with 8 nucleotides matching TRBD1. V shed 6 bases, J shed 10 bases, and the junction held 10 bases outside the gene matches. The CDR3 runs to 12 residues. From germline, CDR1 is SQVTM and CDR2 ANQGSEA. As DNA, the CDR3 is TGCAGCGTATCCACAGGTGACAGGGGAGCTTTCTTT. Translation gives CSVSTGDRGAFF.

This chain uses TRBV5-6 with TRBJ2-7, with 10 bases aligning to TRBD1. The trim removed 2 bases at V and 3 bases at J, leaving 8 bases unmatched. The length of the CDR3 is 16 residues. The germline CDR1 and CDR2 sequences are SGHDT and YYEEEE. Here the CDR3 reads CASSFRPGQGNYEQYF. DNA of the CDR3: TGTGCCAGCAGCTTTAGGCCGGGACAGGGGAACTACGAGCAGTACTTC.

Details on this clone: The junction departs from the called germline gene at one end, perhaps through a read error. This chain connects TRBV19 to TRBJ2-3, with 7 bases fitting TRBD1. This CDR3 has 14 amino acids. Germline-derived CDR1 and CDR2 are LNHDA and SQIVND (reference sequence). The CDR3 DNA reads TGTGCCAGCAGTAGACAGGGCTACACAGATACGCAGTATTTT. This sequence encodes CASSRQGYTDTQYF.

The chain combines TRBV9 with TRBJ1-1, with D tentatively TRBD1 (6 bases). Germline CDR1 SGDLS, CDR2 YYNGEE. V lost 3 bases to trimming and J lost 3 bases, with 15 bases between them. The CDR3 has 15 amino acids. CDR3: CASSARPGGHTEAFF. In DNA, the CDR3 is TGTGCCAGCAGCGCTCGGCCGGGGGGGCACACTGAAGCTTTCTTT.

The chain couples TRBV9 to TRBJ1-2, with 8 bases fitting TRBD1. CDR3 length: 16 residues. V lost 0 bases and J lost 4; bases outside the gene matches: 8. CDR1 and CDR2 (germline): SGDLS, YYNGEE. CDR3 coding DNA: TGTGCCAGCAGCGTAGGGGGGCAGGGGGCTGGCTATGGCTACACCTTC. Its protein product is CASSVGGQGAGYGYTF.

The DNA for the CDR3 is TGTGCCAGTAGGGAGACCTCTGGAAACACCATATATTTT. Protein: CASRETSGNTIYF. The chain is built from TRBV2 and TRBJ1-3, with no clear D. Germline CDR1 and CDR2: SNHLY and FYNNEI. Trimming left V 9 bases short and J 0 bases short, with 9 bases between. CDR3 length: 13 amino acids.

The V and J genes are TRBV28 and TRBJ1-5; the match to TRBD1 covers 8 bases. V lost 6 bases to trimming and J lost 7 bases; unmatched junction nucleotides: 8. CDR3 length: 14 residues. Germline-derived CDR1 and CDR2 are MDHEN and SYDVKM. The DNA of the CDR3 is TGTGCCAGCAGCCCGACAGGGGCTGGGCAGCCCCAGCATTTT. It specifies CASSPTGAGQPQHF.

This sequence joins TRBV6-5 and TRBJ1-3; 7 bases match TRBD1. Per the germline V gene, CDR1 is MNHEY and CDR2 is SVGAGI. The J segment lost 1 base and the V segment lost 4 bases, leaving 7 bases of the junction unmatched. The CDR3 loop spans 16 amino acids. The CDR3 region is CASSSTFRGSGNTIYF. The CDR3, as DNA: TGTGCCAGCAGTTCGACTTTCAGGGGGTCTGGAAACACCATATATTTT.

The rearrangement joins TRBV10-3 to TRBJ1-5, with no clear D. The germline gives CDR1 ENHRY, CDR2 SYGVKD. V was pared by 8 bases and J by 2 bases, with 13 bases between. The CDR3 length is 14 residues. The CDR3 sequence: CAIGQISGNQPQHF. In DNA form, the CDR3 reads TGTGCCATCGGCCAGATAAGTGGCAATCAGCCCCAGCATTTT.

The genes are TRBV6-1 and TRBJ2-7, with a possible D match to TRBD2 (8 bases). Trimming left V 1 base short and J 4 bases short, with 20 bases between. Germline V gene sequence: CDR1 MNHNS, CDR2 SASEGT. The CDR3 runs to 17 residues. The CDR3 sequence is CASSEGGGYVAGYEQYF. CDR3 nucleotide sequence: TGTGCCAGCAGTGAAGGAGGGGGCTATGTAGCGGGGTACGAGCAGTACTTC.

The chain employs TRBV4-3 and TRBJ1-2; 10 bases map to TRBD1. The CDR3 loop spans 16 amino acids. V dropped 0 bases and J dropped 4; count of bases not matched to a gene: 5. The germline V gene encodes CDR1 LGHNA and CDR2 YSLEER. This CDR3 is CASSQEWDRGSYGYTF. The CDR3, as DNA: TGCGCCAGCAGCCAAGAATGGGACAGGGGTAGCTATGGCTACACCTTC.

The rearrangement uses TRBV7-3 and TRBJ2-2, with 8 positions matching TRBD1. Unmatched junction bases numbered 14, after V lost 5 bases and J lost 6 bases. The CDR3 totals 17 residues. CDR1 and CDR2 (germline): SGHTA, FQGTGA. The CDR3 reads CASSNSGGTGFAGELFF. CDR3 in DNA: TGTGCCAGCAGCAACTCTGGAGGGACAGGATTCGCCGGGGAGCTGTTTTTT. The full variable domain, its missing parts supplied by reference TRBV7-3 and TRBJ2-2, is GAGVSQTPSNKVTEKGKYVELRCDPISGHTALYWYRQSLGQGPEFLIYFQGTGAADDSGLPNDRFFAVRPEGSVSTLKIQRTERGDSAVYLCASSNSGGTGFAGELFFGEGSRLTVL.

V gene TRBV9 combines with J gene TRBJ2-1; weak D call: TRBD2 (5 bases). The CDR3 is made up of 16 amino acids. Germline V gene sequence: CDR1 SGDLS, CDR2 YYNGEE. V gave up 4 bases and J gave up 2 bases, with 16 bases separating them. CDR3 amino acids: CASSPMDLPTYNEQFF. CDR3 bases: TGTGCCAGCAGCCCCATGGACTTACCTACCTACAATGAGCAGTTCTTC. The full variable domain, its missing parts supplied by reference TRBV9 and TRBJ2-1, is DSGVTQTPKHLITATGQRVTLRCSPRSGDLSVYWYQQSLDQGLQFLIQYYNGEERAKGNILERFSAQQFPDLHSELNLSSLELGDSALYFCASSPMDLPTYNEQFFGPGTRLTVL.

The V gene is TRBV10-3, the J gene TRBJ1-6; D ambiguous. This CDR3 is 14 amino acids long. CDR1 ENHRY and CDR2 SYGVKD come from the germline V gene. V was trimmed by 5 bases and J by 5 bases, leaving 10 bases between them. The CDR3 protein is CAISMSKDNSPLHF. In nucleotides, the CDR3 is TGTGCCATCAGTATGAGTAAAGATAATTCACCCCTCCACTTT.

This chain connects TRBV5-1 to TRBJ2-3, with TRBD2 matching over 13 bases. Germline V gene sequence: CDR1 SGHRS, CDR2 YFSETQ. Unmatched junction bases numbered 3, after V lost 4 bases and J lost 1 base. The length of the CDR3 is 16 residues. The CDR3 protein is CASSVTSGGRTDTQYF. The CDR3 DNA sequence: TGCGCCAGCAGCGTGACTAGCGGGGGGCGCACAGATACGCAGTATTTT. Together with reference TRBV5-1 and TRBJ2-3, the CDR3 gives the full variable domain: KAGVTQTPRYLIKTRGQQVTLSCSPISGHRSVSWYQQTPGQGLQFLFEYFSETQRNKGNFPGRFSGRQFSNSRSEMNVSTLELGDSALYLCASSVTSGGRTDTQYFGPGTRLTVL.

The chain uses TRBV11-2 and TRBJ1-2; maybe TRBD1 (5 bases). V was cut by 1 base and J by 3 bases, with 12 bases left in between. CDR1 is SGHAT and CDR2 is FQNNGV in the germline V gene. CDR3 size: 15 residues. CDR3 loop: CASSLGPGGYYGYTF. The CDR3, as DNA: TGTGCCAGCAGCTTAGGGCCTGGGGGGTACTATGGCTACACCTTC.

The rearrangement links TRBV5-4 to TRBJ2-1; 10 positions agree with TRBD2. CDR3 length equals 16 residues. Germline V gives CDR1 SGHNT, CDR2 YYREEE (reference sequence). Trimming took 4 bases from V and 9 from J; bases not matched to a gene: 13. This chain's CDR3 is CASSSPLSGGSSEQFF. Here the CDR3 DNA reads TGTGCCAGCAGCAGCCCCCTTAGCGGGGGGTCGAGTGAGCAGTTCTTC. Full variable domain (outside the CDR3, taken from reference TRBV5-4 and TRBJ2-1): ETGVTQSPTHLIKTRGQQVTLRCSSQSGHNTVSWYQQALGQGPQFIFQYYREEENGRGNFPPRFSGLQFPNYSSELNVNALELDDSALYLCASSSPLSGGSSEQFFGPGTRLTVL.

V is TRBV4-1 and J is TRBJ1-1; the match to TRBD1 covers 10 bases. V shed 1 base and J 3 bases; nucleotides not matched to a gene: 2. The CDR3 is 15 amino acids. CDR1 is MGHRA and CDR2 is YSYEKL in the germline V gene. The DNA of the CDR3 is TGCGCCAGCAGCCAAGGACAGGGGGCGTACACTGAAGCTTTCTTT. Translation: CASSQGQGAYTEAFF.

V is TRBV6-5 and J is TRBJ1-5; D is uncertain. CDR1 and CDR2 (germline): MNHEY, SVGAGI. V was shortened by 4 bases and J by 5 bases, with 12 bases between the two germline ends. This CDR3 region has 14 residues. The chain's CDR3 is CASSSRALHQPQHF. In DNA, the CDR3 is TGTGCCAGCAGTTCGAGGGCCCTGCATCAGCCCCAGCATTTT.